What follows are 27 T cell receptor beta chains derived from one specimen sequenced in a study of blood T cell repertoires in COVID-19. Some clones are missing from TCRdb's copy, which holds only in-frame ones; the method was immunoSEQ multiplex PCR. The top ten hold approximately 8.2% of the sample, which has about 270,000 clones, roughly 86% seen once. Sequencing used peripheral blood. These receptor sequences come from a man aged 40-49 years with active or convalescent COVID-19.

V gene TRBV29-1 combines with J gene TRBJ1-1; 9 bases agree with TRBD1. The V gene end was trimmed by 5 bases and the J gene end by 4 bases; junction bases not matched to a gene: 8. Germline V gene sequence: CDR1 SQVTM, CDR2 ANQGSEA. This CDR3 contains 14 residues. CDR3 residues: CSVPWTGEITEAFF. The CDR3 nucleotides are TGCAGCGTTCCGTGGACAGGGGAGATCACTGAAGCTTTCTTT.

The rearrangement links TRBV5-1 to TRBJ2-3; weak D call: TRBD2 (5 bases). V was trimmed by 4 bases and J by 2 bases, leaving 14 bases between them. This CDR3 spans 15 amino acids. Germline-derived CDR1 and CDR2 are SGHRS and YFSETQ. The CDR3 protein is CASSVREPLTDTQYF. DNA for the CDR3: TGCGCCAGCAGCGTCCGGGAACCCCTCACAGATACGCAGTATTTT.

The chain joins TRBV9 to TRBJ2-7; 10 bases map to TRBD2. V shed 4 bases and J 1 base; nucleotides not matched to a gene: 8. Per the germline V gene, CDR1 is SGDLS and CDR2 is YYNGEE. The CDR3 contains 16 residues. The DNA for the CDR3 is TGTGCCAGCAGCCCCCCTACTAGCGGGGCGTCCTACGAGCAGTACTTC. As protein: CASSPPTSGASYEQYF. Full variable domain (outside the CDR3, taken from reference TRBV9 and TRBJ2-7): DSGVTQTPKHLITATGQRVTLRCSPRSGDLSVYWYQQSLDQGLQFLIQYYNGEERAKGNILERFSAQQFPDLHSELNLSSLELGDSALYFCASSPPTSGASYEQYFGPGTRLTVT.

J is TRBJ1-2 and V is TRBV5-1, with TRBD1 identical over 11 bases. Losses at the gene ends were 4 bases for V and 3 bases for J; bases not matched to a gene: 5. This CDR3 contains 15 residues. The germline V gene encodes CDR1 SGHRS and CDR2 YFSETQ. The CDR3 is CASSTGQGAHYGYTF. The CDR3 coding sequence is TGCGCCAGCAGCACCGGACAGGGGGCTCACTATGGCTACACCTTC.

V gene TRBV2 combines with J gene TRBJ2-1; 7 bases align to TRBD2. This CDR3 has 12 amino acids. V was pared by 4 bases and J by 6 bases, with 0 bases of the junction left unmatched. Looked up from germline, CDR1 is SNHLY and CDR2 is FYNNEI. CDR3 sequence (DNA): TGTGCCAGCAGTGGGGAGGGCAATGAGCAGTTCTTC. Translated, it gives CASSGEGNEQFF.

This clone has more than one count but fewer than ten. This chain links TRBV19 with TRBJ1-5; 10 bases are shared with TRBD1. V lost 4 bases to trimming and J lost 6 bases; unmatched junction nucleotides: 3. The germline CDR1 and CDR2 sequences are LNHDA and SQIVND (reference sequence). The CDR3 spans 14 residues. CDR3 bases: TGTGCCAGTAGTACCGGACAGGGGGGTCAGCCCCAGCATTTT. Protein product: CASSTGQGGQPQHF.

This clone has just one count. The rearrangement joins TRBV5-1 to TRBJ2-7, with 9 bases matching TRBD1. The V gene's germline CDR1 is SGHRS and CDR2 YFSETQ. With V trimmed by 4 bases and J by 4 bases, 9 bases remained unmatched. The CDR3 contains 15 residues. The CDR3, as DNA: TGCGCCAGCAGCGAATGGACAGGGGATTTGTACGAGCAGTACTTC. Translating gives CASSEWTGDLYEQYF.

This chain connects TRBV19 to TRBJ1-3, with D hard to call. Looked up from germline, CDR1 is LNHDA and CDR2 is SQIVND (reference sequence). V lost 4 bases and J 0 bases, leaving 7 bases between the germline ends. This CDR3 has 14 residues. The CDR3 protein is CASSTSPSGNTIYF. The CDR3 DNA sequence: TGTGCCAGTAGTACTTCCCCCTCTGGAAACACCATATATTTT.

This chain uses TRBV18 with TRBJ2-5; the D is unclear. Trimming left V 5 bases short and J 7 bases short, with 14 bases between. CDR1 is KGHSH and CDR2 is LQKENI in the germline V gene. The CDR3 loop spans 13 amino acids. CDR3 nucleotide sequence: TGTGCCAGCTCATCCCAGTCCCTTTTGACCCAGTACTTC. This codes for CASSSQSLLTQYF.

The chain employs TRBV9 and TRBJ1-4; TRBD1 aligns across 7 bases. The CDR3 contains 16 residues. Germline assignment: CDR1 SGDLS and CDR2 YYNGEE. V dropped 2 bases and J dropped 4; count of bases not matched to a gene: 8. CDR3 sequence reads: CASSVGQLEVNEKLFF. The CDR3 DNA is TGTGCCAGCAGCGTGGGACAGCTCGAGGTTAATGAAAAACTGTTTTTT.

The CDR3 sequence: CASSPGQGKRRNEQFF. The CDR3 nucleotides read TGCGCCAGCAGTCCGGGACAGGGGAAGAGACGCAATGAGCAGTTCTTC. The genes are TRBV10-1 and TRBJ2-1; 10 nucleotides agree with TRBD1. This CDR3 spans 16 amino acids. The J segment lost 6 bases and the V segment lost 5 bases, leaving 10 bases of the junction unmatched. CDR1 is WNHNN and CDR2 is SYGVQD in the germline V gene (reference sequence).

This chain links TRBV2 with TRBJ2-1; D gene uncertain. Trimming removed 1 base from V and 1 base from J, with 11 bases in between. Germline loops: CDR1 SNHLY, CDR2 FYNNEI. The CDR3 length is 16 residues. CDR3 sequence reads: CASSEDHGMSYNEQFF. Written as DNA, the CDR3 is TGTGCCAGCAGTGAAGATCACGGTATGTCCTACAATGAGCAGTTCTTC.

The V and J genes are TRBV20-1 and TRBJ2-5; D not certain. This CDR3 is built from 10 residues. Germline values: CDR1 DFQATT, CDR2 SNEGSKA (reference sequence). The V and J ends lost 6 bases and 5 bases respectively, with 7 bases between them. CDR3 region: CSAGVETQYF. DNA of the CDR3: TGCAGTGCGGGCGTTGAGACCCAGTACTTC.

V gene TRBV21-1 combines with J gene TRBJ2-7; the DNA was not compared with TRBD2, the D call given in the table. TRBV21-1 corresponds to a pseudogene. This CDR3 spans 17 amino acids. The chain's CDR3 is CASSKAGTSGCSYEQYF. In nucleotides, the CDR3 is TGTGCCAGCAGCAAAGCCGGGACTAGCGGGTGTTCCTACGAGCAGTACTTC.

This chain uses TRBV30 with TRBJ1-6, with a weak D call TRBD1 (5 bases). This CDR3 has 17 residues. V was cut by 2 bases and J by 1 base, with 15 bases left in between. Germline assignment: CDR1 GTSNPN and CDR2 SVGIG (reference sequence). The CDR3, as DNA: TGTGCCTGGAGTAGACGGGACTCCGGTTCCTATAATTCACCCCTCCACTTT. Its translation: CAWSRRDSGSYNSPLHF.

The chain has TRBV14 and TRBJ1-6; 8 nucleotides agree with TRBD1. This CDR3 has 17 residues. The junction had 6 bases not matched to a gene; V was cut back by 0 bases and J by 5 bases. Germline V CDR1 and CDR2: SGHDN, FVKESK. The CDR3 DNA reads TGTGCCAGCAGCCAAGAAGGCAGGGGGCTTCATAATTCACCCCTCCACTTT. Its translation: CASSQEGRGLHNSPLHF.

The V gene is TRBV28, the J gene TRBJ1-1; perhaps TRBD1 as D (5 bases). The CDR3 loop spans 14 amino acids. V was pared by 2 bases and J by 4 bases, with 11 bases between. Germline V lookup: CDR1 MDHEN, CDR2 SYDVKM. CDR3 coding DNA: TGTGCCAGCAGTTTAGTTCAGGGCCCCACTGAAGCTTTCTTT. Its protein is CASSLVQGPTEAFF.

This clone was detected only once. The chain carries TRBV10-2 and TRBJ2-1; possibly TRBD2 for D (7 bases). V shed 6 bases and J shed 3 bases, with 18 bases lying between them. The CDR3 sequence is 16 residues long. Germline assignment: CDR1 WSHSY and CDR2 SAAADI. For the CDR3, the DNA is TGCGCCAGCAGCTCCGGAGGGGGGGAGAGCTACAATGAGCAGTTCTTC. This encodes CASSSGGGESYNEQFF.

The J gene is TRBJ2-2, the V gene TRBV4-1; D possibly corresponds to TRBD2 (5 bases). Germline lookup yields CDR1 MGHRA and CDR2 YSYEKL. This CDR3 has 16 amino acids. Trimming cost V 1 base and J 4 bases, with 13 bases left between them. CDR3 amino acids: CASSQGGIGGTGELFF. The CDR3 coding sequence is TGCGCCAGCAGCCAAGGTGGGATCGGAGGCACCGGGGAGCTGTTTTTT.

The rearrangement uses TRBV14 and TRBJ1-4; D remains unclear. The CDR3 spans 18 residues. Trimming pared 4 bases from V and 4 bases from J, leaving 22 bases between. The germline gives CDR1 SGHDN, CDR2 FVKESK. CDR3 bases: TGTGCCAGCAGCCTCTTTCCTAAAGACTACGGATTTAATGAAAAACTGTTTTTT. Its protein product is CASSLFPKDYGFNEKLFF.

The V and J genes are TRBV7-6 and TRBJ2-2; no clear D gene. V lost 1 base, J lost 0 bases, and 9 bases lay in between. Looked up from germline, CDR1 is SGHVS and CDR2 is FNYEAQ. This CDR3 spans 16 amino acids. The CDR3 sequence: CASSLVGVTNTGELFF. CDR3 coding DNA: TGTGCCAGCAGCTTAGTCGGTGTTACGAACACCGGGGAGCTGTTTTTT.

This chain links TRBV24-1 with TRBJ1-2, with 8 nucleotides matching TRBD1. CDR3 length equals 17 residues. Trimming took 4 bases from V and 2 from J; bases not matched to a gene: 11. Germline V gives CDR1 KGHDR, CDR2 SFDVKD. The CDR3 region is CATSEAGTGLKNYGYTF. DNA for the CDR3: TGTGCCACCAGTGAGGCCGGGACAGGCCTCAAGAACTATGGCTACACCTTC.

This clone has only a few counts. The chain links TRBV18 to TRBJ2-7, with TRBD1 matching over 9 bases. The V and J ends lost 8 bases and 3 bases, in that order; junction bases with no gene match: 8. The CDR3 has 14 residues. Germline values: CDR1 KGHSH, CDR2 LQKENI. CDR3 region: CASEETGGSYEQYF. In nucleotides, the CDR3 is TGTGCCAGCGAGGAGACAGGGGGGAGCTACGAGCAGTACTTC.

The rearrangement joins TRBV2 to TRBJ2-7; D remains ambiguous. From germline, CDR1 is SNHLY and CDR2 FYNNEI. Trimming left V 2 bases short and J 3 bases short, with 2 bases between. This CDR3 has 11 amino acids. The chain's CDR3 is CASSELYEQYF. As DNA, the CDR3 is TGTGCCAGCAGTGAACTCTACGAGCAGTACTTC.

The chain combines TRBV28 with TRBJ2-7, with D perhaps matching TRBD2 (5 bases). Germline V lookup: CDR1 MDHEN, CDR2 SYDVKM. Trimming shortened V by 3 bases and J by 5 bases, and 20 bases separated the two germline ends. This CDR3 is 16 amino acids long. CDR3 in amino acids: CASSFGRAIGMDEQYF. The DNA for the CDR3 is TGTGCCAGCAGTTTTGGTAGGGCAATCGGGATGGACGAGCAGTACTTC.

The rearrangement joins TRBV19 to TRBJ1-2, with D maybe TRBD1 (6 bases). CDR1 is LNHDA, CDR2 SQIVND, per germline (reference sequence). V was pared by 5 bases and J by 6 bases, with 19 bases between. This CDR3 is 15 amino acids long. The CDR3 region has the DNA TGTGCCAGTAGTTTACAGGGAACCTTTACTAATGGCTACACCTTC. Amino acid sequence: CASSLQGTFTNGYTF. Supplemented by reference TRBV19 and TRBJ1-2, the full variable domain reads DGGITQSPKYLFRKEGQNVTLSCEQNLNHDAMYWYRQDPGQGLRLIYYSQIVNDFQKGDIAEGYSVSREKKESFPLTVTSAQKNPTAFYLCASSLQGTFTNGYTFGSGTRLTVV.

The chain is built from TRBV10-3 and TRBJ2-2, with 8 bases lining up with TRBD2. Germline lookup yields CDR1 ENHRY and CDR2 SYGVKD. CDR3 length: 16 amino acids. Trimming removed 3 bases from V and 2 bases from J; junction bases left unmatched: 5. The CDR3 coding sequence is TGTGCCATCAGTGATCCCGGGAGGGGAAACACCGGGGAGCTGTTTTTT. It codes for CAISDPGRGNTGELFF.